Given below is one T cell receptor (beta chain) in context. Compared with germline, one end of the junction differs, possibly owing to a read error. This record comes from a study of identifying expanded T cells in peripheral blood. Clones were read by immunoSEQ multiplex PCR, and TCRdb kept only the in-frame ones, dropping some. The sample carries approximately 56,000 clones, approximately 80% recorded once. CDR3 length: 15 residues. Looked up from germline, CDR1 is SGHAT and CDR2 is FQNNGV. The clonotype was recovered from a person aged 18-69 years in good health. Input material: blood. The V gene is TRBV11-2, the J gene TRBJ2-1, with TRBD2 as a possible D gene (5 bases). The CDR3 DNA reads TGCGGCGGGTCTCGAAGGCCGCTAAATTCAAATGAGCAGTTCTTC. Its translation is CGGSRRPLNSNEQFF.